These 20 T cell receptor beta chains were sequenced from one sample in a study of monozygotic twins with inflammatory bowel disease (dated by TCRdb to the late 2010s). The receptor library was made with 5' RACE. TCRdb names Illumina HiSeq 2500 as the instrument used. TCRdb reprocessed the reads and assigns one entry to each CDR3 protein sequence, leaving out DNA. The data table for this sample lists some 400,000 distinct CDR3 sequences. 2% to 3% of the sample is in the top ten clones. Sequencing input: blood. These receptors came from a human donor with ulcerative colitis or Crohn's disease, or a healthy co-twin of an affected twin (not recorded which).

V and J are TRBV5-1 and TRBJ2-3. CDR3 size: 14 residues. Germline CDR1 reads SGHRS; CDR2 reads YFSETQ. CDR3 region: CASSEEGSTDTQYF.

This chain connects TRBV7-3 to TRBJ2-2; without DNA, the TCRdb call of TRBD2 cannot be checked. CDR3 length equals 17 residues. CDR1 SGHTA and CDR2 FQGTGA come from the germline V gene. CDR3 residues: CASSLGAGGRNTGELFF.

The rearrangement joins TRBV7-2 to TRBJ2-6. Germline-derived CDR1 and CDR2 are SGHTA and FQGNSA. The CDR3 sequence is 15 residues long. CDR3 sequence reads: CASSFQSGGANVLTF.

This sequence joins TRBV7-2 and TRBJ2-1. Germline V lookup: CDR1 SGHTA, CDR2 FQGNSA. The CDR3 runs to 16 residues. The CDR3 is CASSLNLKSANNEQFF.

The chain links TRBV7-6 to TRBJ1-1. Germline V lookup: CDR1 SGHVS, CDR2 FNYEAQ. The CDR3 is made up of 19 amino acids. This chain's CDR3 is CASTPRVFWEQEPDTEAFF.

The chain carries TRBV7-9 and TRBJ2-1; as DNA is missing, the TRBD2 call by TCRdb cannot be tested. CDR1 SEHNR and CDR2 FQNEAQ come from the germline V gene (reference sequence). The CDR3 loop spans 16 amino acids. The CDR3 loop is CASSSLAGGTHNEQFF. The full variable domain, rest sourced from reference TRBV7-9 and TRBJ2-1, is DTGVSQNPRHKITKRGQNVTFRCDPISEHNRLYWYRQTLGQGPEFLTYFQNEAQLEKSRLLSDRFSAERPKGSFSTLEIQRTEQGDSAMYLCASSSLAGGTHNEQFFGPGTRLTVL.

The rearrangement joins TRBV29-1 to TRBJ1-3; the TRBD1 assignment by TCRdb is unverifiable without DNA. The CDR3 length is 13 residues. Germline V gene sequence: CDR1 SQVTM, CDR2 ANQGSEA. The CDR3 protein is CSAGSSSGNTIYF.

The rearrangement uses TRBV2 and TRBJ2-7; TCRdb's assignment of TRBD2 cannot be checked, as there is no DNA. The CDR3 runs 13 residues. Per germline, CDR1 SNHLY and CDR2 FYNNEI. The CDR3 spells CASNKRGGYEQYF.

This sequence joins TRBV6-6 and TRBJ1-1; with no DNA, the TCRdb D assignment of TRBD1 cannot be verified. Germline V lookup: CDR1 MNHNY, CDR2 SVGAGI (reference sequence). CDR3 size: 13 residues. The CDR3: CASRTPDMGGAFF.

The V and J genes are TRBV4-1 and TRBJ1-1. From germline, CDR1 is MGHRA and CDR2 YSYEKL. The CDR3 sequence is 13 residues long. The chain's CDR3 is CASSQRPNTEAFF.

V is TRBV20-1 and J is TRBJ2-5; absent DNA, TCRdb's TRBD2 call cannot be checked. Germline V gene data show CDR1 as DFQATT and CDR2 as SNEGSKA (reference sequence). The CDR3 spans 15 residues. CDR3 residues: CSALGGGQAVETQYF.

The CDR3 sequence is CASSLYPGGWETQYF. The V and J genes are TRBV7-2 and TRBJ2-5; as DNA is missing, the TRBD1 call by TCRdb cannot be tested. From germline, CDR1 is SGHTA and CDR2 FQGNSA. The CDR3 length is 15 residues.

The chain combines TRBV6-2 or TRBV6-3 with TRBJ1-2; absent DNA, TCRdb's TRBD1 call cannot be checked. Per the germline V gene, CDR1 is MNHEY and CDR2 is SVGEGT. The CDR3 length is 13 residues. The CDR3 is CASREQGNYGYTF.

This chain joins TRBV7-2 and TRBJ2-5; lacking DNA, the TRBD2 call made by TCRdb goes unchecked. Germline V gives CDR1 SGHTA, CDR2 FQGNSA. The CDR3 loop spans 14 amino acids. The CDR3 sequence is CASSLKGGRETQYF.

The J gene is TRBJ2-1, the V gene TRBV19; TCRdb outputs TRBD2, but without DNA this stays unchecked. The germline gives CDR1 LNHDA, CDR2 SQIVND (reference sequence). The CDR3 spans 14 residues. CDR3 sequence: CASSSLGLSGEQFF.

This chain links TRBV3-1 with TRBJ2-5; TCRdb's D gene call, TRBD2, goes unchecked for lack of DNA. This CDR3 has 17 residues. Germline V gene data show CDR1 as LGHDT and CDR2 as YNNKEL (reference sequence). CDR3 sequence reads: CASSLMVTSVDQETQYF.

The chain combines TRBV30 with TRBJ1-2. The CDR3 is made up of 14 amino acids. Germline V CDR1 and CDR2: GTSNPN, SVGIG (reference sequence). The CDR3 sequence: CAWTSGVPNYGYTF. Complete variable domain (other parts from reference TRBV30 and TRBJ1-2): SQTIHQWPATLVQPVGSPLSLECTVEGTSNPNLYWYRQAAGRGLQLLFYSVGIGQISSEVPQNLSASRPQDRQFILSSKKLLLSDSGFYLCAWTSGVPNYGYTFGSGTRLTVV.

CDR3 protein: CASRPSTGWNTEAFF. The V call is TRBV7-2, the J call TRBJ1-1; the D gene TCRdb calls, TRBD1, cannot be checked with no DNA. The CDR3 is made up of 15 amino acids. Germline V lookup: CDR1 SGHTA, CDR2 FQGNSA.

The J gene is TRBJ1-4, the V gene TRBV7-9; TCRdb selects TRBD1, and the lack of DNA leaves this call unchecked. Germline V lookup: CDR1 SEHNR, CDR2 FQNEAQ (reference sequence). The CDR3 runs 14 residues. The CDR3 protein is CASTRGATNEKLFF.

CDR3 sequence: CAWEILRQGEQYF. The chain carries TRBV30 and TRBJ2-7; without DNA, the TCRdb call of TRBD1 cannot be checked. The germline gives CDR1 GTSNPN, CDR2 SVGIG (reference sequence). CDR3 length: 13 amino acids.